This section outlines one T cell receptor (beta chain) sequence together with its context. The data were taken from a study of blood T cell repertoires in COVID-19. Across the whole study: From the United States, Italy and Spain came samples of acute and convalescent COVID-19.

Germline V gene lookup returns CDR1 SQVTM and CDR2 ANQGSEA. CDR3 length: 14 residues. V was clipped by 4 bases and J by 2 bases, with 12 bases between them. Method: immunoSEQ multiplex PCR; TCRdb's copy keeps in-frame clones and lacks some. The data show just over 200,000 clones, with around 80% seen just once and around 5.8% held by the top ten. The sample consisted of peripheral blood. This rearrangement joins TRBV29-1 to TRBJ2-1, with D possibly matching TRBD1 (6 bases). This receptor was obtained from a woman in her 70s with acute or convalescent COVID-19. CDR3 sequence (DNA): TGCAGCGTTGGGGGGCATTCCACCTACAATGAGCAGTTCTTC. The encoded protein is CSVGGHSTYNEQFF.